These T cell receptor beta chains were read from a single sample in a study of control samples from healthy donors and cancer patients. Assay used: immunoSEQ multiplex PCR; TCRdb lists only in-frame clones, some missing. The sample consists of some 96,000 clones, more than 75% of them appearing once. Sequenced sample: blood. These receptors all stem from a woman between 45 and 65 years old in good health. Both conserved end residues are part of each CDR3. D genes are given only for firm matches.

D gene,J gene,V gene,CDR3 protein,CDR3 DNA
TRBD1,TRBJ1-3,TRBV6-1,CASSVLQGYGGNTIYF,TGTGCCAGCAGTGTCTTACAGGGGTATGGGGGAAACACCATATATTTT
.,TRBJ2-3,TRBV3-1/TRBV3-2,CASSPPATDTQYF,TGTGCCAGCAGCCCCCCCGCCACAGATACGCAGTATTTT
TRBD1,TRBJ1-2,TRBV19,CASSSGTGPFYGYTF,TGTGCCAGTAGTTCGGGGACAGGTCCATTCTATGGCTACACCTTC
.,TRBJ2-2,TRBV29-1,CSVVGLRGAWAGELFF,TGCAGCGTTGTCGGGCTCAGGGGGGCTTGGGCCGGGGAGCTGTTTTTT
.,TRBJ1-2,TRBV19,CASILTGGNYGYTF,TGTGCCAGTATCCTTACGGGGGGGAACTATGGCTACACCTTC
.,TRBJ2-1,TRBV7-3,CASSLDSAPYNEQFF,TGTGCCAGCAGCTTAGACAGCGCACCCTACAATGAGCAGTTCTTC
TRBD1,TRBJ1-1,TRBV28,CASSLSRTGGLLAFF,TGTGCCAGCAGTTTATCCCGGACAGGGGGACTTCTAGCTTTCTTT
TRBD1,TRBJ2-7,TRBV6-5,CASSLTGDSPYEQYF,TGTGCCAGCAGTCTAACAGGGGACAGTCCCTACGAGCAGTACTTC
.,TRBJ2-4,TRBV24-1,CATSDFRGGKNIQYF,TGTGCCACCAGTGACTTCAGGGGTGGCAAAAACATTCAGTACTTC
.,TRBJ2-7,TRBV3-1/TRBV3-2,CASSQGAEGGEEQYF,TGTGCCAGCAGCCAAGGGGCGGAGGGGGGGGAGGAGCAGTACTTC
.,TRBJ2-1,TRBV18,CASSLQRPGGPLDEQFF,TGTGCCAGCTCACTCCAGCGGCCCGGCGGCCCCCTGGATGAGCAGTTCTTC